The 14 T cell receptor beta chains listed next were all sequenced from one sample in a study of control samples from healthy donors and cancer patients. Assay used: immunoSEQ multiplex PCR; TCRdb lists only in-frame clones, some missing. The profile shows 150,000 to 200,000 clones, roughly 93% of them singletons. Sequencing was carried out using blood. These receptors were collected from a man aged 18-30 years in good health.

In this sample, this clone turned up once. The rearrangement uses TRBV5-4 and TRBJ2-7; the match to TRBD1 covers 11 bases. Per germline, CDR1 SGHNT and CDR2 YYREEE (reference sequence). This CDR3 comprises 15 residues. V shed 4 bases and J 3 bases; nucleotides not matched to a gene: 6. This CDR3 is CASSGPGTGGYEQYF. The CDR3 nucleotides read TGTGCCAGCAGCGGGCCCGGGACAGGGGGCTACGAGCAGTACTTC.

V and J are TRBV19 and TRBJ2-5; perhaps TRBD2 as D (5 bases). Trimming cost V 8 bases and J 5 bases, with 21 bases left between them. The CDR3 covers 15 residues. Germline V gene sequence: CDR1 LNHDA, CDR2 SQIVND (reference sequence). CDR3 nucleotide sequence: TGTGCCAGTTCCAGGACGCCCGGAGGAACGGAGACCCAGTACTTC. Encoded protein: CASSRTPGGTETQYF. Using reference TRBV19 and TRBJ2-5 for the parts outside the CDR3, the full variable domain is DGGITQSPKYLFRKEGQNVTLSCEQNLNHDAMYWYRQDPGQGLRLIYYSQIVNDFQKGDIAEGYSVSREKKESFPLTVTSAQKNPTAFYLCASSRTPGGTETQYFGPGTRLLVL.

As DNA, the CDR3 is TGTGCCAGCAGCCCTCCCAGCGTTAGGGAGCAGTTCTTC. Protein product: CASSPPSVREQFF. V is TRBV28 and J is TRBJ2-1; D is ambiguous. CDR1 and CDR2 from the germline V gene are MDHEN and SYDVKM. CDR3 length: 13 residues. The V gene lost 6 bases and the J gene lost 10 bases, with 16 bases spanning the gap. The full variable domain, with the rest looked up from reference TRBV28 and TRBJ2-1, is DVKVTQSSRYLVKRTGEKVFLECVQDMDHENMFWYRQDPGLGLRLIYFSYDVKMKEKGDIPEGYSVSREKKERFSLILESASTNQTSMYLCASSPPSVREQFFGPGTRLTVL.

In nucleotides, the CDR3 is TGTGCCAGCAGTTTACTCGCTACGGGGGGATTTTCACCCCTCCACTTT. Protein: CASSLLATGGFSPLHF. This chain joins TRBV27 and TRBJ1-6, with D tentatively TRBD1 (5 bases). Per germline, CDR1 MNHEY and CDR2 SMNVEV (reference sequence). The germline V and J ends were trimmed by 2 bases and 9 bases, with 17 bases remaining between them. The CDR3 is 16 residues long.

V and J are TRBV7-6 and TRBJ1-3; D unclear. This CDR3 has 12 amino acids. With 6 bases removed from V and 0 bases from J, the gap between germline ends came to 3 bases. Germline loops: CDR1 SGHVS, CDR2 FNYEAQ. CDR3 sequence (DNA): TGTGCCAGCAGTTACTCTGGAAACACCATATATTTT. It is translated as CASSYSGNTIYF.

This chain uses TRBV2 with TRBJ1-4; the match to TRBD1 covers 8 bases. The V gene's germline CDR1 is SNHLY and CDR2 FYNNEI. Germline trimming cut 5 bases from V and 12 bases from J; bases unmatched to any gene: 5. The CDR3 sequence is 12 residues long. The CDR3 coding sequence is TGTGCCAGCAGTCCCCAGGGGGCAGAACTGTTTTTT. Translated: CASSPQGAELFF. Using reference TRBV2 and TRBJ1-4 for the parts outside the CDR3, the full variable domain is EPEVTQTPSHQVTQMGQEVILRCVPISNHLYFYWYRQILGQKVEFLVSFYNNEISEKSEIFDDQFSVERPDGSNFTLKIRSTKLEDSAMYFCASSPQGAELFFGSGTQLSVL.

V and J are TRBV24-1 and TRBJ2-4, with 7 bases fitting TRBD2. CDR3 length: 17 amino acids. Germline trimming cut 2 bases from V and 3 bases from J; bases unmatched to any gene: 9. Per germline, CDR1 KGHDR and CDR2 SFDVKD. The CDR3 DNA is TGTGCCACCAGTGATTCGCGTTTGGGGGGGGACAAAAACATTCAGTACTTC. Translated: CATSDSRLGGDKNIQYF.

The chain uses TRBV30 and TRBJ2-1; 7 bases line up with TRBD2. The J segment lost 7 bases and the V segment lost 5 bases, leaving 8 bases of the junction unmatched. The CDR3 totals 13 residues. Germline V gene data show CDR1 as GTSNPN and CDR2 as SVGIG (reference sequence). CDR3 in DNA: TGTGCCTGGGGGGGGACTATCGCAAATGAGCAGTTCTTC. Translated, it gives CAWGGTIANEQFF.

J is TRBJ2-3 and V is TRBV3-1 (or the pseudogene TRBV3-2); 10 positions match TRBD2. The trim removed 4 bases at V and 2 bases at J, leaving 6 bases unmatched. CDR3 size: 16 residues. Per the germline V gene, CDR1 is LGHDT and CDR2 is YNNKEL (reference sequence). CDR3 protein: CASSRGTSAFTDTQYF. CDR3 sequence (DNA): TGTGCCAGCAGCCGGGGGACTAGCGCTTTCACAGATACGCAGTATTTT.

The genes are TRBV5-6 and TRBJ1-1, with 7 bases matching TRBD1. CDR1 SGHDT and CDR2 YYEEEE come from the germline V gene. J lost 1 base, V lost 3 bases, and 3 bases had no gene match. The CDR3 sequence is 14 residues long. The CDR3 spells CASSSTGRNTEAFF. The CDR3 coding sequence is TGTGCCAGCAGCTCGACAGGGAGGAACACTGAAGCTTTCTTT.

This chain joins TRBV7-2 and TRBJ2-1; D gene unclear. The CDR3 consists of 14 residues. The germline gives CDR1 SGHTA, CDR2 FQGNSA. Trimming cost V 7 bases and J 4 bases, with 14 bases left between them. The DNA of the CDR3 is TGTGCCAGCACCTTGGACCAAATATACAATGAGCAGTTCTTC. Amino acids: CASTLDQIYNEQFF.

The rearrangement joins TRBV9 to TRBJ1-3; 8 bases line up with TRBD1. The V segment lost 7 bases and the J segment 5 bases; nucleotides outside the gene matches: 8. Germline CDR1 and CDR2: SGDLS and YYNGEE. This CDR3 contains 14 residues. The CDR3 nucleotides are TGTGCCAGCTCCGGGACAGGCGATCGAAACACCATATATTTT. This sequence encodes CASSGTGDRNTIYF.

CDR3 amino acids: CAPGERGDQPQHF. As DNA, the CDR3 is TGTGCCCCGGGCGAGAGGGGAGATCAGCCCCAGCATTTT. V and J are TRBV7-9 and TRBJ1-5, with D perhaps TRBD1 (5 bases). CDR3 length: 13 amino acids. Deletions cut 11 bases from V and 5 bases from J, with 16 bases between. Per the germline V gene, CDR1 is SEHNR and CDR2 is FQNEAQ (reference sequence).

V is TRBV10-3 and J is TRBJ1-1, with 12 bases identical to TRBD1. CDR1 ENHRY and CDR2 SYGVKD come from the germline V gene. The CDR3 runs 16 residues. V lost 2 bases, J lost 5 bases, and 6 bases stayed unmatched. CDR3 sequence reads: CAISEGTGGEGTEAFF. The CDR3 region has the DNA TGTGCCATCAGTGAGGGGACAGGGGGCGAGGGAACTGAAGCTTTCTTT.